These T cell receptor beta chains were read from a single sample in a study of T cells in Graves' hyperthyroidism and ophthalmopathy. MiXCR, applied by TCRdb to the multiplex PCR reads, yields one record per CDR3 protein. The repertoire holds some 500,000 distinct CDR3 sequences, more than 15% seen once, with around 28% in the top ten. Sequencing input: blood. The receptor set was obtained from a young woman with Graves' ophthalmopathy. The CDR3 runs from the conserved cysteine through the conserved F or W. The D gene is left open where the match is weak. Some rows have no size entry. The others give once, few or many, or a class for an expanded clone.

cdr3_length: 17; j_call: TRBJ1-2; clone_size: few; v_call: TRBV19; d_call: NA; cdr3_aa: CASSITRQSAGFYGYTF; cdr3_nt: TGTGCCAGTAGTATTACCCGTCAGTCCGCGGGGTTCTATGGCTACACCTTC
cdr3_length: 14; j_call: TRBJ2-2; clone_size: NA; v_call: TRBV19; d_call: NA; cdr3_aa: CASSSSADTGELFF; cdr3_nt: TGTGCCAGTAGTAGCAGTGCGGACACCGGGGAGCTGTTTTTT
cdr3_length: 16; j_call: TRBJ1-6; clone_size: many; v_call: TRBV12-3/TRBV12-4; d_call: NA; cdr3_aa: CASSPRGGVFNSPLHF; cdr3_nt: TGTGCCAGCAGTCCCCGCGGGGGGGTCTTTAATTCACCCCTCCACTTT
cdr3_length: 14; j_call: TRBJ1-2; clone_size: NA; v_call: TRBV10-3; d_call: NA; cdr3_aa: CAISESTGNGGYTF; cdr3_nt: TGTGCCATCAGTGAGTCTACAGGGAATGGAGGCTACACCTTC
cdr3_length: 15; j_call: TRBJ1-5; clone_size: NA; v_call: TRBV15; d_call: NA; cdr3_aa: CATSRVGYSNQPQHF; cdr3_nt: TGTGCCACCAGCAGAGTCGGGTATAGCAATCAGCCCCAGCATTTT
cdr3_length: 14; j_call: TRBJ2-3; clone_size: NA; v_call: TRBV6-2/TRBV6-3; d_call: NA; cdr3_aa: CASRLVAGTDTQYF; cdr3_nt: TGTGCCAGCAGGTTGGTAGCGGGCACAGATACGCAGTATTTT
cdr3_length: 13; j_call: TRBJ1-2; clone_size: NA; v_call: TRBV29-1; d_call: NA; cdr3_aa: CSAERGEGGGYTF; cdr3_nt: TGCAGCGCCGAGAGGGGGGAGGGGGGAGGCTACACCTTC
cdr3_length: 15; j_call: TRBJ1-4; clone_size: NA; v_call: TRBV19; d_call: NA; cdr3_aa: CASSPRTAFLEKLFF; cdr3_nt: TGTGCCAGTAGTCCGAGGACAGCCTTCCTTGAAAAACTGTTTTTT
cdr3_length: 15; j_call: TRBJ2-5; clone_size: few; v_call: TRBV29-1; d_call: TRBD2; cdr3_aa: CSVERPSGYQETQYF; cdr3_nt: TGCAGCGTTGAACGGCCTAGCGGCTACCAAGAGACCCAGTACTTC
cdr3_length: 16; j_call: TRBJ2-1; clone_size: many; v_call: TRBV7-2; d_call: TRBD2; cdr3_aa: CASSPAGLAVAHEQFF; cdr3_nt: TGTGCCAGCAGCCCCGCCGGACTAGCGGTCGCGCATGAGCAGTTCTTC
cdr3_length: 18; j_call: TRBJ2-2; clone_size: NA; v_call: TRBV20-1; d_call: TRBD2; cdr3_aa: CSATRLAGGPRNTGELFF; cdr3_nt: TGCAGTGCTACCCGACTAGCGGGAGGGCCCAGGAACACCGGGGAGCTGTTTTTT
cdr3_length: 14; j_call: TRBJ2-7; clone_size: many; v_call: TRBV20-1; d_call: TRBD1; cdr3_aa: CSARGGTGDYEQYF; cdr3_nt: TGCAGTGCTAGAGGGGGGACAGGGGACTACGAGCAGTACTTC
cdr3_length: 14; j_call: TRBJ2-2; clone_size: NA; v_call: TRBV20-1; d_call: NA; cdr3_aa: CSARDPRNTGELFF; cdr3_nt: TGCAGTGCTAGAGACCCCCGGAACACCGGGGAGCTGTTTTTT
cdr3_length: 12; j_call: TRBJ2-5; clone_size: few; v_call: TRBV6-1; d_call: NA; cdr3_aa: CASSEVAETQYF; cdr3_nt: TGTGCCAGCAGTGAGGTAGCGGAGACCCAGTACTTC
cdr3_length: 16; j_call: TRBJ2-5; clone_size: many; v_call: TRBV7-2; d_call: NA; cdr3_aa: CASSLSLQGLGETQYF; cdr3_nt: TGTGCCAGCAGCTTATCCCTTCAGGGTCTCGGAGAGACCCAGTACTTC
cdr3_length: 13; j_call: TRBJ2-3; clone_size: many; v_call: TRBV7-9; d_call: NA; cdr3_aa: CASSLGRTDTQYF; cdr3_nt: TGTGCCAGCAGCTTAGGGCGCACAGATACGCAGTATTTT
cdr3_length: 14; j_call: TRBJ1-1; clone_size: NA; v_call: TRBV6-5; d_call: NA; cdr3_aa: CASSYTHRDIAAFF; cdr3_nt: TGTGCCAGCAGTTACACTCACCGGGACATCGCTGCTTTCTTT
cdr3_length: 15; j_call: TRBJ1-1; clone_size: many; v_call: TRBV20-1; d_call: NA; cdr3_aa: CSARGRGTSNTEAFF; cdr3_nt: TGCAGTGCTAGGGGGAGGGGAACATCGAACACTGAAGCTTTCTTT
cdr3_length: 11; j_call: TRBJ2-7; clone_size: many; v_call: TRBV10-2; d_call: NA; cdr3_aa: CASSITNEQYF; cdr3_nt: TGCGCCAGCAGTATTACAAACGAGCAGTACTTC
cdr3_length: 12; j_call: TRBJ2-5; clone_size: many; v_call: TRBV20-1; d_call: NA; cdr3_aa: CSARAGLETQYF; cdr3_nt: TGCAGTGCTCGAGCGGGTTTAGAGACCCAGTACTTC
cdr3_length: 17; j_call: TRBJ1-4; clone_size: few; v_call: TRBV7-9; d_call: TRBD1; cdr3_aa: CASSPGDRGRTNEKLFF; cdr3_nt: TGTGCCAGCAGCCCGGGGGACAGGGGGCGGACTAATGAAAAACTGTTTTTT
cdr3_length: 16; j_call: TRBJ2-2; clone_size: few; v_call: TRBV28; d_call: TRBD2; cdr3_aa: CASSLGGLAGAGELFF; cdr3_nt: TGTGCCAGCAGTTTAGGGGGACTAGCGGGAGCCGGGGAGCTGTTTTTT
cdr3_length: 15; j_call: TRBJ2-1; clone_size: many; v_call: TRBV28; d_call: NA; cdr3_aa: CASSPTVGSYNEQFF; cdr3_nt: TGTGCCAGCAGTCCTACGGTCGGGTCCTACAATGAGCAGTTCTTC
cdr3_length: 17; j_call: TRBJ1-1; clone_size: many; v_call: TRBV11-2; d_call: NA; cdr3_aa: CASSPIFGGGKGTEAFF; cdr3_nt: TGTGCCAGCAGCCCCATTTTTGGGGGGGGGAAGGGTACTGAAGCTTTCTTT
cdr3_length: 15; j_call: TRBJ2-7; clone_size: many; v_call: TRBV12-3/TRBV12-4; d_call: TRBD2; cdr3_aa: CASSWLAGTTYEQYF; cdr3_nt: TGTGCCAGCAGTTGGTTAGCGGGGACAACCTACGAGCAGTACTTC
cdr3_length: 17; j_call: TRBJ2-3; clone_size: many; v_call: TRBV27; d_call: TRBD2; cdr3_aa: CASSFGRLAGGVDTQYF; cdr3_nt: TGTGCCAGCAGTTTTGGGAGACTAGCGGGAGGGGTAGATACGCAGTATTTT
cdr3_length: 12; j_call: TRBJ2-7; clone_size: many; v_call: TRBV28; d_call: NA; cdr3_aa: CATRLSSYEQYF; cdr3_nt: TGTGCCACCCGACTTAGCTCCTACGAGCAGTACTTC
cdr3_length: 15; j_call: TRBJ2-1; clone_size: few; v_call: TRBV6-1; d_call: TRBD1; cdr3_aa: CASSTGTGPYNEQFF; cdr3_nt: TGTGCCAGCAGCACCGGGACAGGGCCCTACAATGAGCAGTTCTTC
cdr3_length: 18; j_call: TRBJ2-3; clone_size: many; v_call: TRBV20-1; d_call: TRBD2; cdr3_aa: CSARAGTSGRITTDTQYF; cdr3_nt: TGCAGTGCTAGGGCCGGGACTAGCGGGAGGATTACCACCGATACGCAGTATTTT
cdr3_length: 13; j_call: TRBJ2-3; clone_size: many; v_call: TRBV18; d_call: NA; cdr3_aa: CASSPVLADTQYF; cdr3_nt: TGTGCCAGCTCACCCGTCCTAGCAGATACGCAGTATTTT
cdr3_length: 11; j_call: TRBJ2-2; clone_size: NA; v_call: TRBV28; d_call: NA; cdr3_aa: CATRTSGELFF; cdr3_nt: TGTGCCACCCGTACGAGCGGGGAGCTGTTTTTT
cdr3_length: 12; j_call: TRBJ2-1; clone_size: many; v_call: TRBV7-8; d_call: NA; cdr3_aa: CASSTRTTEQFF; cdr3_nt: TGTGCCAGCAGCACCCGGACTACTGAGCAGTTCTTC
cdr3_length: 12; j_call: TRBJ2-1; clone_size: many; v_call: TRBV29-1; d_call: NA; cdr3_aa: CSVEATSNEQFF; cdr3_nt: TGCAGCGTTGAAGCGACATCAAATGAGCAGTTCTTC
cdr3_length: 15; j_call: TRBJ2-7; clone_size: NA; v_call: TRBV7-2; d_call: TRBD1; cdr3_aa: CASSSYRDRGYEQYF; cdr3_nt: TGTGCCAGCAGCTCTTACCGGGACAGGGGATACGAGCAGTACTTC
cdr3_length: 13; j_call: TRBJ1-5; clone_size: NA; v_call: TRBV28; d_call: NA; cdr3_aa: CAAGTREHQPQHF; cdr3_nt: TGTGCTGCAGGTACCCGGGAGCATCAGCCCCAGCATTTT
cdr3_length: 13; j_call: TRBJ1-6; clone_size: NA; v_call: TRBV20-1; d_call: NA; cdr3_aa: CSASLVLNSPLHF; cdr3_nt: TGCAGTGCTAGTTTGGTTTTGAATTCACCCCTCCACTTT
cdr3_length: 14; j_call: TRBJ2-3; clone_size: many; v_call: TRBV7-3; d_call: NA; cdr3_aa: CASSFLGLTDTQYF; cdr3_nt: TGTGCCAGCAGCTTCCTGGGGCTCACAGATACGCAGTATTTT
cdr3_length: 16; j_call: TRBJ2-2; clone_size: NA; v_call: TRBV24-1; d_call: NA; cdr3_aa: CATSDLRSGYTGELFF; cdr3_nt: TGTGCCACCAGTGATTTGCGGTCGGGGTACACCGGGGAGCTGTTTTTT
cdr3_length: 15; j_call: TRBJ2-7; clone_size: many; v_call: TRBV18; d_call: NA; cdr3_aa: CASSPVRVGSYEQYF; cdr3_nt: TGTGCCAGCTCACCAGTGAGGGTCGGGTCCTACGAGCAGTACTTC
cdr3_length: 14; j_call: TRBJ2-7; clone_size: few; v_call: TRBV19; d_call: NA; cdr3_aa: CASRNMGRADEQYF; cdr3_nt: TGTGCCAGTAGGAATATGGGCAGGGCCGACGAGCAGTACTTC
cdr3_length: 15; j_call: TRBJ1-6; clone_size: many; v_call: TRBV2; d_call: TRBD1; cdr3_aa: CASTRDRSYNSPLHF; cdr3_nt: TGTGCCAGCACCCGGGACAGATCCTATAATTCACCCCTCCACTTT